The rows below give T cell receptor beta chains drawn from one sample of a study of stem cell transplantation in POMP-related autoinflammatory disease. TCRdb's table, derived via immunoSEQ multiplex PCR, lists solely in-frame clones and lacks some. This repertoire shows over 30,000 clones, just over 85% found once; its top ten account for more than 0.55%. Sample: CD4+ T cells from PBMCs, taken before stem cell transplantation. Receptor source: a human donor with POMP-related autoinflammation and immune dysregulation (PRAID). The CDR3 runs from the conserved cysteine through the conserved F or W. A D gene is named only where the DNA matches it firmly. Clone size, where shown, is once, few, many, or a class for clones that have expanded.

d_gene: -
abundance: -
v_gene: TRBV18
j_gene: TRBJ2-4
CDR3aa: CASSPDRKNIQYF
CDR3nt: TGTGCCAGCTCGCCGGACAGAAAAAACATTCAGTACTTC

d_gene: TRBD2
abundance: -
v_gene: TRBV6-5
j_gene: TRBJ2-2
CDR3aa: CASSRGGVPPGELFF
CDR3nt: TGTGCCAGCAGCCGGGGGGGCGTGCCTCCCGGGGAGCTGTTTTTT

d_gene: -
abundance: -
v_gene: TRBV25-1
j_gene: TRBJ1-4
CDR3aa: CASTPLGAEKLFF
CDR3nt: TGTGCCAGCACCCCGCTTGGGGCTGAAAAACTGTTTTTT

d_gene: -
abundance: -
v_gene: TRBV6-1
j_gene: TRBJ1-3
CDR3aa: CASSDRPGVGNTIYF
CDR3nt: TGTGCCAGCAGTGATCGACCAGGGGTCGGAAACACCATATATTTT

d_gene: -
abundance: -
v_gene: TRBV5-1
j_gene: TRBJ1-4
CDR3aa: CASSLTVGANEKLFF
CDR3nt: TGCGCCAGCAGCTTAACTGTGGGAGCTAATGAAAAACTGTTTTTT

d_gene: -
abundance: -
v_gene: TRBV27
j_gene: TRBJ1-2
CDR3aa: CASSGRTAGYTF
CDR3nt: TGTGCCAGCAGTGGAAGGACAGCCGGCTACACCTTC

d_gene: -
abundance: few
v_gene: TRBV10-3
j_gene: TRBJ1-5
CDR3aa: CAILTGVGQPQHF
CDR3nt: TGTGCCATTCTAACCGGGGTCGGACAGCCCCAGCATTTT

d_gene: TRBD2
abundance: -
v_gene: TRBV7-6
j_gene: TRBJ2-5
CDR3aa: CASSAIAGQETQYF
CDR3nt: TGTGCCAGCAGCGCTATAGCGGGCCAAGAGACCCAGTACTTC

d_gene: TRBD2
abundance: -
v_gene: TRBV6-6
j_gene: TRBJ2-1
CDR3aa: CASSILAYNEQFF
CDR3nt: TGTGCCAGCAGTATACTAGCGTACAATGAGCAGTTCTTC

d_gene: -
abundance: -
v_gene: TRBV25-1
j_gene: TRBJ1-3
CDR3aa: CASSEIGGPGNTIYF
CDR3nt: TGTGCCAGCAGTGAAATAGGGGGGCCTGGAAACACCATATATTTT

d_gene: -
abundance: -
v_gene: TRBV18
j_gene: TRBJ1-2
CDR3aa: CASSPVRDVVGYTF
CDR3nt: TGTGCCAGCTCACCAGTAAGGGATGTGGTTGGCTACACCTTC

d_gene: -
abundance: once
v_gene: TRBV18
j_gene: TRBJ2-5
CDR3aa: CASSPPLGGRVTQYF
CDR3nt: TGTGCCAGCTCACCACCCCTCGGGGGACGGGTGACCCAGTACTTC

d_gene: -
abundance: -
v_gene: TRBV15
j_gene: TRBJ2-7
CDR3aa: CATSTGSYEQYF
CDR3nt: TGTGCCACCAGCACCGGCAGCTACGAGCAGTACTTC

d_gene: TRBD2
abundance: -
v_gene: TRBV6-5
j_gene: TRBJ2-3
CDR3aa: CASGLAGTRGTQYF
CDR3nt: TGTGCCAGCGGGTTAGCGGGGACGCGGGGTACGCAGTATTTT

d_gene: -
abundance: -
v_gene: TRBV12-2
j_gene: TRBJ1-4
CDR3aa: CASRNNRDRGPPDPNEKLFF
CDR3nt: TGTGCAAGTCGAAACAACCGGGACAGGGGACCGCCCGACCCGAATGAAAAACTGTTTTTT

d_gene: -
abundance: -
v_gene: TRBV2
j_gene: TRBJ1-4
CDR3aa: CASSEAATGRVNEKLFF
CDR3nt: TGTGCCAGCAGTGAAGCGGCAACAGGTCGCGTTAATGAAAAACTGTTTTTT

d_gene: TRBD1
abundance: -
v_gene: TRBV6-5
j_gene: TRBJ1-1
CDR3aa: CASSLDRGTNTEAFF
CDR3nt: TGTGCCAGCAGTTTAGACAGGGGAACGAACACTGAAGCTTTCTTT

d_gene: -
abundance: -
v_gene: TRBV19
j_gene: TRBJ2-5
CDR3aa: CATSSPTGTDKKPQYF
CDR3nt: TGTGCCACCAGTAGCCCAACCGGGACGGATAAGAAGCCCCAGTACTTC

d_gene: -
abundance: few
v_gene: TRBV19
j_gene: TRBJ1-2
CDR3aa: CATREYGYTF
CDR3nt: TGTGCCACTAGGGAGTATGGCTACACCTTC

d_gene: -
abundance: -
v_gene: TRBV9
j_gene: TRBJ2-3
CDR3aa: CASSGAATDTQYF
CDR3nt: TGTGCCAGCAGCGGAGCAGCGACAGATACGCAGTATTTT

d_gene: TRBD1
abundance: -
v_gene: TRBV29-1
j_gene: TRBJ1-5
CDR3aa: CSVVWTGDQPQHF
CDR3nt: TGCAGCGTTGTGTGGACAGGTGATCAGCCCCAGCATTTT

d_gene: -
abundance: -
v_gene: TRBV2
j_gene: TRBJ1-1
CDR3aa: CASSEQWNTEAFF
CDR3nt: TGTGCCAGCAGTGAACAATGGAACACTGAAGCTTTCTTT

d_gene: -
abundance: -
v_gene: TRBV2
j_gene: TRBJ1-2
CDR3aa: CASSPPPNNYGYTF
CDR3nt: TGTGCCAGCAGTCCCCCCCCCAATAACTATGGCTACACCTTC

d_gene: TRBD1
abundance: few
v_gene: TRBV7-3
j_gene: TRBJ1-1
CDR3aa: CASSFQPGQGAEAFF
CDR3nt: TGTGCCAGCAGCTTTCAACCGGGACAGGGGGCTGAAGCTTTCTTT

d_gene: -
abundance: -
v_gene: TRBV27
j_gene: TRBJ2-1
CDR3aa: CASSGAPSYNEQFF
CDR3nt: TGTGCCAGCAGTGGGGCGCCCTCCTACAATGAGCAGTTCTTC

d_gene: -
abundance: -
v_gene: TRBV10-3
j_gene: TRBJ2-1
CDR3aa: CAIGSPGGNEQFF
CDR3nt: TGTGCCATCGGAAGCCCCGGGGGCAATGAGCAGTTCTTC

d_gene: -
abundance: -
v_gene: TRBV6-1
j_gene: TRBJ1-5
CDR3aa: CASSAPGDSNQPQHF
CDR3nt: TGTGCCAGCAGTGCCCCAGGGGATAGCAATCAGCCCCAGCATTTT

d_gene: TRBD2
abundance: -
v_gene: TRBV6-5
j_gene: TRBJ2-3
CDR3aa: CASRRLAGGTDTQYF
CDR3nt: TGTGCCAGCAGACGACTAGCGGGCGGGACAGATACGCAGTATTTT

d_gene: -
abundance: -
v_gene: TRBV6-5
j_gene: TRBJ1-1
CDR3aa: CASSYGVANTEAFF
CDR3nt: TGTGCCAGCAGTTACGGGGTTGCGAACACTGAAGCTTTCTTT

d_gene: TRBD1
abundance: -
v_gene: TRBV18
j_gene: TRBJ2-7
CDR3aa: CASSPIPGQGAYEQYF
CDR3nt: TGTGCCAGCTCACCCATCCCCGGACAGGGGGCCTACGAGCAGTACTTC

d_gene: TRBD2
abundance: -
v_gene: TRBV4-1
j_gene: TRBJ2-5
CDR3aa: CASSQGLAGEFQETQYF
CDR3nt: TGCGCCAGCAGCCAAGGACTAGCGGGAGAGTTCCAAGAGACCCAGTACTTC

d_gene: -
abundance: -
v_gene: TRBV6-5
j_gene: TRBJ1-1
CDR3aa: CASSYQVNTEAFF
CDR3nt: TGTGCCAGCAGTTACCAGGTGAACACTGAAGCTTTCTTT

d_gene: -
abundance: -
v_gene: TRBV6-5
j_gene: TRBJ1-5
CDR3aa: CASSRTPDQPQHF
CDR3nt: TGTGCCAGCAGCCGGACGCCAGATCAGCCCCAGCATTTT

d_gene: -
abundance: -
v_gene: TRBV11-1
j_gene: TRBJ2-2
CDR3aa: CASSFFYDKEDTGELFF
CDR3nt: TGTGCCAGCAGCTTTTTTTACGACAAGGAAGACACCGGGGAGCTGTTTTTT

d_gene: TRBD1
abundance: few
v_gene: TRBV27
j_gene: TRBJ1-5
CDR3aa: CASSPRQGRRNQPQHF
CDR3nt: TGTGCCAGCAGTCCTAGACAGGGGAGAAGAAATCAGCCCCAGCATTTT

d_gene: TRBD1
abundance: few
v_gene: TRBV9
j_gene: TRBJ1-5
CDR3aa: CASSGTGSNQPQHF
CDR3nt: TGTGCCAGCAGCGGGACAGGGAGCAATCAGCCCCAGCATTTT

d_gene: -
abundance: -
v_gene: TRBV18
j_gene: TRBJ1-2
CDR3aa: CASSPQGTYGYTF
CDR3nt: TGTGCCAGCTCACCACAGGGAACCTATGGCTACACCTTC

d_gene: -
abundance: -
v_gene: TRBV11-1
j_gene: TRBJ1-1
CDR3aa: CASSLGRQMNTEAFF
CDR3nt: TGTGCCAGCAGCCTGGGACGGCAGATGAACACTGAAGCTTTCTTT

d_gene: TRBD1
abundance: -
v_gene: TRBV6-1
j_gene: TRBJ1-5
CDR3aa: CASIMDRTQPQHF
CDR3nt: TGTGCCAGCATCATGGACAGGACTCAGCCCCAGCATTTT